The present TCR beta chain was sequenced within a study of response to subunit inactivated influenza vaccine. This clonotype was recorded a few times. Germline V gene sequence: CDR1 PRHDT, CDR2 FYEKMQ (reference sequence). This CDR3 region has 16 residues. V lost 6 bases, J lost 7 bases, and 7 bases stayed unmatched. TCRdb ran MiXCR on the RT-PCR reads and lists one entry per CDR3 protein. The sample shows some 570,000 distinct CDR3 sequences, approximately 10% of them seen only once. Another study also made use of these data, one on T cells expressing NK-cell markers. As that report states: The cDNA for TCR beta came from 5'RACE template switching with UMIs. The TCR beta repertoires originated in sorted CD3+CD56+NKG2C+, CD3+CD56+NKG2C- and CD3+CD56-NKG2C+ T cells. The eight sequenced donors comprised seven who were HCMV-seropositive and one who was seronegative. The CD3+CD56-NKG2C+ fraction of several donors was also led by these clonotypes.

The rearrangement uses TRBV13 and TRBJ2-1; TRBD2 aligns across 15 bases. The sequence came from a middle-aged man who received an inactivated influenza vaccine. The input for sequencing was PBMCs from blood, taken on the day of vaccination. CDR3 nucleotide sequence: TGTGCCAGCAGAACCCGGACTAGCGGGAGGGGGAATGAGCAGTTCTTC. It yields the protein CASRTRTSGRGNEQFF.